Sequencing of this TCR beta chain was carried out in a study of a mutant IDH1 vaccine in newly diagnosed glioma (dated by TCRdb to the early 2020s). With regard to the full study: Patients received eight vaccinations in weeks 1, 3, 5, 7, 11, 15, 19 and 23, corresponding to visits V03 through V10. For exploratory analyses, around 23 treated patients had longitudinal TCRB deep sequencing done wherever samples were available. Prior to enrollment, patients had been given standard therapy consisting of radiotherapy alone, temozolomide alone, or radiochemotherapy with temozolomide, with the combination given to most patients. Peripheral blood was collected at six visits: V03 (baseline), V05, V07, V10, V12 and V13. Vaccination was initiated 4-6 weeks after radiotherapy alone, or concurrently with temozolomide cycles in the chemotherapy-containing groups. Of the 32 treated patients, approximately 62% were male and approximately 38% were female, and the mean age was approximately 37 years.

According to the study, the label for this sample's time point signals: week 23, last vaccination. Every vaccine dose consisted of 300 ug of a 20-mer mutant IDH1 peptide in Montanide, administered subcutaneously together with topical imiquimod. Donors had newly diagnosed WHO grade 3 or 4 IDH1-mutant astrocytomas with loss of nuclear ATRX. The samples were drawn from NOA16, a multicentre, single-arm, open-label phase I trial in Germany that tested a mutant IDH1 peptide vaccine in humans for the first time. Genomic DNA for TCRB sequencing was extracted from EDTA blood using the DNeasy Blood and Tissue Kit. General study outcomes and caveats: Selection of PBMC samples for TCRB deep sequencing was based on availability. The authors stated that sample limitations prevented analyses of patient blood samples from being reproduced. Pseudoprogression appeared unrelated to alterations in the top peripheral T cell clonotypes detected by TCRB sequencing. Vaccine-induced immune responses across multiple MHC alleles were detected in 90% to 95% of patients.

Library preparation used the immunoSEQ multiplex PCR assay. Rearranged TCR beta chain sequences were amplified using the hsTCRB Kit according to the manufacturer's protocol. An Illumina MiSeq was used to sequence the TCRB libraries. For the original study's pipeline: The kit vendor's proprietary platform handled demultiplexing, trimming and gene mapping. Here the immuneACCESS table is served through TCRdb, limited to in-frame sequences with V and J called. Missing clones are a known gap in these copies; in checked studies unresolved V genes cover under half, and the rest lacks a known reason. The D gene and trimming were derived from the DNA, and the V and J assignments and clone size from that table. Present in this sample are roughly 60,000 clones, roughly 81% of which were seen just once. Clones ranked in the top ten supply roughly 4% of the sample. V and J are truncated by 1 base and 5 bases respectively, leaving an intervening sequence of 18 bases. The CDR3 runs 17 residues from the cysteine to the phenylalanine. Here the CDR3 DNA is all that survives: 51 bases in frame from base 1. The germline V gene gives CDR1 as SGHVS and CDR2 as FQNEAQ.

To note about this clone: Its binding antigen is unknown. Base qualities are not provided; no much larger clone lies one nucleotide away.

This sequence uses TRBV7-8 and TRBJ1-5, with an unclear D gene assignment. This receptor was identified in a man in his thirties or forties with glioma. This material consisted of PBMCs, taken from a glioma patient whose treatment included an IDH1 peptide vaccine. The CDR3 region: CASSLVSGGVVYQPQHF. The base sequence is TGTGCCAGCAGCTTAGTATCGGGCGGGGTGGTTTATCAGCCCCAGCATTTT.